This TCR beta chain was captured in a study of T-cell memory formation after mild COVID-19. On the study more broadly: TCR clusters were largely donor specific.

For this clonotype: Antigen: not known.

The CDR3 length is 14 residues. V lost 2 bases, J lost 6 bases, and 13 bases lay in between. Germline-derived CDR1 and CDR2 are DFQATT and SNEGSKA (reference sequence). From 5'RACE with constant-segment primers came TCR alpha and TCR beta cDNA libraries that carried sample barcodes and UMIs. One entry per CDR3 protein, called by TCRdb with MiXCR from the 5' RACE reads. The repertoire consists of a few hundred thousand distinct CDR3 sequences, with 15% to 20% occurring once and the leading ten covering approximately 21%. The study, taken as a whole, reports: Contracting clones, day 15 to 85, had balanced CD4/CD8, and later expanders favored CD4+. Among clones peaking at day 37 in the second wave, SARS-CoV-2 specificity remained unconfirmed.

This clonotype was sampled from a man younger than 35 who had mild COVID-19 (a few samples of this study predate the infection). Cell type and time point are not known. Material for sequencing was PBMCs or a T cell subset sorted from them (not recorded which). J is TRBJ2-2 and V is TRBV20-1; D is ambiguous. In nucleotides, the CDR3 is TGCAGTGCTAGAATAGAAAGCGCTCCCGGGGAGCTGTTTTTT. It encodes CSARIESAPGELFF.